This TCR beta chain was captured by sequencing in a study of T cells in Graves' hyperthyroidism and ophthalmopathy. Recently diagnosed hyperthyroidism of less than 2 months' duration affected patients aged 18 to 65. Whole-study results and caveats: Ophthalmopathy was separated from stable hyperthyroidism by a 13 V-J model.

This clonotype has only one observation. Its antigen is undetermined. Using RNA transcripts as the source, TCR beta CDR3 regions were amplified. The TCR CDR3 first-round RT-PCR relied on the HTBI primer set. TCRdb re-called the multiplex PCR reads with MiXCR, one entry per CDR3 protein. Of 600,000 to 850,000 distinct CDR3 sequences in the sample, around 20% are singletons; the top ten hold over 15%. The CDR3 covers 16 residues. Germline lookup yields CDR1 WSHSY and CDR2 SAAADI. The germline V and J ends were trimmed by 1 base and 0 bases, with 12 bases remaining between them. The rearrangement links TRBV10-2 to TRBJ1-1, with D possibly matching TRBD1 (5 bases). The clonotype was recovered from a woman in her forties or fifties with Graves' hyperthyroidism that later progressed to Graves' ophthalmopathy. The source material was blood. This CDR3 reads CASSEWGGGMNTEAFF. For the CDR3, the DNA is TGCGCCAGCAGTGAGTGGGGGGGAGGGATGAACACTGAAGCTTTCTTT.